This T cell receptor beta chain was observed in a study of T cell clonality in common variable immunodeficiency. CVID meant reduced serum IgG, IgA and/or IgM plus specific antibody deficiency. CDR1 is SNHLY, CDR2 FYNNEI, per germline. With V trimmed by 7 bases and J by 4 bases, 8 bases remained unmatched. The CDR3 totals 14 residues. This clone was seen a few times. The antigen remains undetermined. Read data end 3 residues before the CDR3 end; the end is taken from the germline J gene. Broader study findings: CVID subjects showed higher TCRbeta clonality than healthy controls. Shared TCRbeta clones were fewer between CVID subjects than controls. In common variable immunodeficiency, TCR beta chains reportedly carried fewer deletions and N-nucleotide insertions.

Equal genomic DNA amounts from CVID and control samples were sequenced. The assay was immunoSEQ multiplex PCR, and TCRdb's table has in-frame clones only and misses some. Captured here are about 23,000 clones, none seen once; the top ten comprise about 9.1%. V gene TRBV2 combines with J gene TRBJ2-3; TRBD2 agrees at 7 bases. The sample comprised peripheral blood mononuclear cells. The source is a human donor with common variable immunodeficiency. The CDR3 bases that were read are TGTGCCAGCAAGGTCGCGGGAGCCCCAGATACG. It yields the protein CASKVAGAPDT. The full CDR3 is CASKVAGAPDTQYF.